Detailed here is one T cell receptor (beta chain). The antigen is unknown. The data derive from a study of cytomegalovirus exposure and HLA in healthy donors. CDR3 length: 16 amino acids. Germline V gene data show CDR1 as SGDLS and CDR2 as YYNGEE. Germline trimming cut 4 bases from V and 0 bases from J; bases unmatched to any gene: 9. The PCR made use of 60 Vbeta and 13 Jbeta primers. The table came from immunoSEQ multiplex PCR; TCRdb's copy has only in-frame clones and leaves some out. This repertoire shows around 160,000 clones, just under 75% found once; its top ten account for about 1.5%. Study conclusions and caveats: A later analysis by the authors found several of the most significant clusters apparently linked to common viral pathogens. Serostatus for CMV was the only available immune exposure information.

In nominal health when sampled, donors likely had unrecorded immune exposures nonetheless. Sequencing input: PBMCs. This sequence was found in a young woman in good health and CMV-seronegative. The genes are TRBV9 and TRBJ1-2, with TRBD1 matching over 7 bases. The CDR3 loop is CASSPPGTVSNYGYTF. The CDR3 DNA is TGTGCCAGCAGCCCCCCCGGGACAGTTTCTAACTATGGCTACACCTTC.